This T cell receptor (beta chain) stems from a study of blood T cell repertoires in COVID-19. Turning to the study itself: The United States, Italy and Spain provided the acute and convalescent COVID-19 samples.

With 5 bases clipped from V and 5 bases from J, the junction kept 10 bases outside the gene matches. Germline CDR1 and CDR2: ENHRY and SYGVKD. The CDR3 runs 15 residues. TCRdb keeps only in-frame clones here, not all; method: immunoSEQ multiplex PCR. The sample has some 180,000 clones; about 85% are singletons. Study members were between roughly 18 and 89 years old and lived in 24 US regions. Specimen: PBMCs or T cells enriched from blood (not recorded which). This receptor was identified in a man aged 35 to 55 who had recovered from COVID-19. This sequence joins TRBV10-3 and TRBJ1-1, with 8 bases that match TRBD1. The CDR3 loop reads CAISQNTGGGTEAFF. CDR3 bases: TGTGCCATCAGTCAGAATACAGGGGGGGGGACTGAAGCTTTCTTT.